This TCR beta chain stems from a study of chemoradiotherapy in HPV16-positive cancers. Profiled with immunoSEQ multiplex PCR; TCRdb holds only in-frame clones, not every one. This sample has more than 20,000 clones; about 90% occur once, and the top ten carry roughly 4.4%. CDR3 length: 13 amino acids. In germline, CDR1 is ENHRY, CDR2 SYGVKD. V was cut by 0 bases and J by 2 bases, with 4 bases left in between. This TCR derives from a human donor with HPV-associated anogenital cancer. The chain combines TRBV10-3 with TRBJ1-2; D call uncertain. The sample consisted of blood, taken from a patient who underwent chemoradiotherapy. The CDR3 reads CAISESENYGYTF. In DNA, the CDR3 is TGTGCCATCAGTGAGTCAGAGAACTATGGCTACACCTTC.